This T cell receptor (beta chain) was retrieved from a study of OX40 agonist ivuxolimab in advanced cancers. Across the study: Averaging approximately 60 years in age, with a range of roughly 20 to 90, the cohort was 65% to 85% male.

As regards this clone: Its matching antigen is unknown.

Using immunoSEQ multiplex PCR, the repertoire was profiled, and TCRdb retains in-frame clones only, with some absent. The sample consists of over 90,000 clones, roughly 94% of them appearing once. Study outcomes and limitations: Clonal expansion was among the lowest in partial responders at 0.1-3.0 mg/kg, especially CD8+.

This clonotype was sampled from an adult with an advanced solid tumor such as melanoma, head and neck, liver or kidney cancer. This specimen was CD4+ or CD8+ T cells sorted from blood, taken in a trial of the OX40 agonist ivuxolimab.

This chain's CDR3 is CASSVRQGGLYTF. The CDR3 region has the DNA TGTGCCAGCAGCGTCAGACAGGGTGGGTTGTACACCTTC. The chain carries TRBV9 and TRBJ1-2; 7 bases map to TRBD1. V lost 2 bases, J lost 11 bases, and 9 bases stayed unmatched. This CDR3 spans 13 amino acids. CDR1 SGDLS and CDR2 YYNGEE come from the germline V gene.